A selection of T cell receptor beta chains follows, all from one sample in a study of PD-1 blockade in classical Hodgkin lymphoma. Repertoires were generated with immunoSEQ multiplex PCR, while TCRdb's copy carries only in-frame clones and drops some. The sample gives about 59,000 clones, under 95% of which show up once; 9% to 10% is in the top ten. The source was peripheral blood mononuclear cells (PBMCs), collected at baseline. All receptors derive from a human donor with classical Hodgkin lymphoma. CDR3s include the opening cysteine and the closing phenylalanine or tryptophan. The D gene is left open where the match is weak. Clone size is shown for a subset of rows, as once, few, many or a class of expanded clone.

abundance: .; v_gene: TRBV2; d_gene: TRBD2; j_gene: TRBJ2-3; CDR3aa: CASSEEEGLAGVTDTQYF; CDR3nt: TGTGCCAGCAGTGAAGAAGAGGGACTAGCGGGGGTTACAGATACGCAGTATTTT
abundance: .; v_gene: TRBV13; d_gene: .; j_gene: TRBJ2-5; CDR3aa: CASSWGAKTQYF; CDR3nt: TGTGCCAGCTCTTGGGGGGCGAAGACCCAGTACTTC
abundance: .; v_gene: TRBV4-1; d_gene: TRBD1; j_gene: TRBJ1-2; CDR3aa: CASSVMTGGDYGYTF; CDR3nt: TGCGCCAGCAGCGTTATGACAGGGGGCGACTATGGCTACACCTTC
abundance: .; v_gene: TRBV29-1; d_gene: .; j_gene: TRBJ2-5; CDR3aa: CSVVPQETQYF; CDR3nt: TGCAGCGTTGTTCCCCAAGAGACCCAGTACTTC
abundance: few; v_gene: TRBV30; d_gene: TRBD2; j_gene: TRBJ2-7; CDR3aa: CAWNGLAGRSYEQYF; CDR3nt: TGTGCCTGGAACGGACTAGCGGGAAGGTCCTACGAGCAGTACTTC
abundance: once; v_gene: TRBV18; d_gene: .; j_gene: TRBJ2-1; CDR3aa: CASSPPYGASYNEQFF; CDR3nt: TGTGCCAGCTCACCACCGTATGGGGCCTCCTACAATGAGCAGTTCTTC
abundance: .; v_gene: TRBV11-2; d_gene: TRBD1; j_gene: TRBJ2-3; CDR3aa: CASSLDFRGTGGTDTQYF; CDR3nt: TGTGCCAGCAGCTTAGATTTTCGCGGGACAGGGGGCACAGATACGCAGTATTTT
abundance: .; v_gene: TRBV7-8; d_gene: .; j_gene: TRBJ2-3; CDR3aa: CASSPLPAESTDTQYF; CDR3nt: TGTGCCAGCAGCCCACTTCCAGCGGAAAGCACAGATACGCAGTATTTT
abundance: .; v_gene: TRBV2; d_gene: .; j_gene: TRBJ1-4; CDR3aa: CASTGDEKLFF; CDR3nt: TGTGCCAGCACGGGAGATGAAAAACTGTTTTTT
abundance: .; v_gene: TRBV7-9; d_gene: .; j_gene: TRBJ2-7; CDR3aa: CASSPRATYEQYF; CDR3nt: TGTGCCAGCAGCCCTCGGGCCACCTACGAGCAGTACTTC
abundance: .; v_gene: TRBV28; d_gene: .; j_gene: TRBJ2-3; CDR3aa: CASKWSNTDTQYF; CDR3nt: TGTGCCAGCAAGTGGAGCAACACAGATACGCAGTATTTT
abundance: .; v_gene: TRBV6-6; d_gene: .; j_gene: TRBJ2-2; CDR3aa: CASSYSPIMLFF; CDR3nt: TGTGCCAGCAGTTACTCGCCGATAATGCTGTTTTTT
abundance: .; v_gene: TRBV19; d_gene: .; j_gene: TRBJ1-6; CDR3aa: CASSGPRSYNSPLHF; CDR3nt: TGTGCCAGTAGTGGGCCGAGATCCTATAATTCACCCCTCCACTTT
abundance: .; v_gene: TRBV10-3; d_gene: TRBD2; j_gene: TRBJ2-1; CDR3aa: CAISESLLAGGHNEQFF; CDR3nt: TGTGCCATCAGTGAGTCGCTACTAGCGGGGGGGCACAATGAGCAGTTCTTC
abundance: .; v_gene: TRBV27; d_gene: TRBD1; j_gene: TRBJ2-5; CDR3aa: CASGRQGVVGETQYF; CDR3nt: TGTGCCAGCGGCAGACAGGGGGTGGTCGGGGAGACCCAGTACTTC
abundance: few; v_gene: TRBV27; d_gene: TRBD1; j_gene: TRBJ1-6; CDR3aa: CASSSGQGWPPLHF; CDR3nt: TGTGCCAGCAGTTCGGGACAGGGATGGCCACCCCTCCACTTT